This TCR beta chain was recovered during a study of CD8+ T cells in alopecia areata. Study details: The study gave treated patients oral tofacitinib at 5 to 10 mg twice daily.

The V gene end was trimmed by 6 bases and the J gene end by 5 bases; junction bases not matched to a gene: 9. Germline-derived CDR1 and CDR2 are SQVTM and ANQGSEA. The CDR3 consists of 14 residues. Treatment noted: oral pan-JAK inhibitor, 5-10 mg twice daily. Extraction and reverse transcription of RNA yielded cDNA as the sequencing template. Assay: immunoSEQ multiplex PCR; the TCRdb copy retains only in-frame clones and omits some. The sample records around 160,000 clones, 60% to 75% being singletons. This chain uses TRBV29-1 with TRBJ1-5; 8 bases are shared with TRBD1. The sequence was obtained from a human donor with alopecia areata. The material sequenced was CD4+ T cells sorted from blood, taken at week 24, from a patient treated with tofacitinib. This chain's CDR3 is CSVKTGTGDQPQHF. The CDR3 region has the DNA TGCAGCGTGAAAACAGGGACAGGTGATCAGCCCCAGCATTTT.